The rows below give T cell receptor beta chains drawn from one sample of a study of blood T cell repertoires in COVID-19. The method was immunoSEQ multiplex PCR; TCRdb's version includes in-frame clones alone and lacks a portion of them. The table shows fewer than 75,000 clones, with about four fifths occurring only once. Material: peripheral blood. Receptor source: a woman aged 60-75 years with acute or convalescent COVID-19. Both conserved end residues are part of each CDR3. Each record gives: CDR3 protein, V gene, J gene, D gene, clone size. A D gene is named only where the DNA matches it firmly. Only part of the rows carry a size: once, few, many, or a class if the clone is expanded.

cdr3_aa: CASSLGTASYEQYF
v_call: TRBV5-5
j_call: TRBJ2-7
d_call: TRBD1
clone_size: -

cdr3_aa: CASSSQTYTEAFF
v_call: TRBV7-9
j_call: TRBJ1-1
d_call: -
clone_size: few

cdr3_aa: CASSLRQATSGEKLFF
v_call: TRBV7-9
j_call: TRBJ1-4
d_call: -
clone_size: -

cdr3_aa: CATSDAGPNQPQHF
v_call: TRBV24-1
j_call: TRBJ1-5
d_call: -
clone_size: few

cdr3_aa: CSASAGVDTQYF
v_call: TRBV20-1
j_call: TRBJ2-3
d_call: TRBD2
clone_size: -

cdr3_aa: CASSSRLGGSNSPLHF
v_call: TRBV19
j_call: TRBJ1-6
d_call: -
clone_size: -

cdr3_aa: CATSEGGRGSAYNEQFF
v_call: TRBV15
j_call: TRBJ2-1
d_call: -
clone_size: -

cdr3_aa: CASSLNGQGSIPDTQYF
v_call: TRBV5-1
j_call: TRBJ2-3
d_call: TRBD1
clone_size: few

cdr3_aa: CASSLPQAGSYEQYF
v_call: TRBV5-4
j_call: TRBJ2-7
d_call: -
clone_size: -

cdr3_aa: CASSEGRRRAYEQYF
v_call: TRBV2
j_call: TRBJ2-7
d_call: -
clone_size: -

cdr3_aa: CASSLGGDTEAFF
v_call: TRBV18
j_call: TRBJ1-1
d_call: -
clone_size: -

cdr3_aa: CASSLIRVEAFF
v_call: TRBV12-3/TRBV12-4
j_call: TRBJ1-1
d_call: -
clone_size: -

cdr3_aa: CASSYYGANTEAFF
v_call: TRBV6-5
j_call: TRBJ1-1
d_call: -
clone_size: -

cdr3_aa: CASSFGISYEQYF
v_call: TRBV7-6
j_call: TRBJ2-7
d_call: -
clone_size: -

cdr3_aa: CASSVDAGGIQYF
v_call: TRBV9
j_call: TRBJ2-4
d_call: TRBD1
clone_size: -

cdr3_aa: CASSFQGNSNQPQHF
v_call: TRBV7-9
j_call: TRBJ1-5
d_call: -
clone_size: -